Shown below are 9 T cell receptor beta chains from a single sample sequenced in a study of T cell repertoires in cytomegalovirus infection (dated by TCRdb to 2018 to 2020). Which antigens these TCRs recognize remains unknown. The sequencing machine was an Illumina HiSeq 1500. TCRdb itself trimmed the public reads at Q25 with fastp, ran MiXCR and retained productive beta chains. Duplicate CDR3 protein sequences are folded into a single record with the most common DNA and genes. In this sample the table shows 300,000 to 400,000 distinct CDR3 sequences, 29% of which occur a single time. The ten largest clones add up to around 19% of the sample. Interpreted using the paper, the treatment or condition label stands for: in vitro stimulation with specific CMV peptide epitopes to enrich CMV-specific T cells. The specimen was cultured PBMCs, collected from culture after CMV antigen stimulation. These receptors all stem from a human donor in good health (CMV status not recorded). Some clones in this sample may be carry-over from other donors' samples.

The V gene is TRBV19, the J gene TRBJ2-1; TRBD2 aligns across 15 bases. The CDR3 consists of 18 residues. In germline, CDR1 is LNHDA, CDR2 SQIVND (reference sequence). Trimming took 3 bases from V and 8 from J; bases not matched to a gene: 11. The chain's CDR3 is CASSILRWGLAGGYEQFF. The CDR3 DNA reads TGTGCCAGTAGTATTTTACGTTGGGGACTAGCGGGAGGATATGAGCAGTTCTTC. The variable domain in full, with the rest retrieved from reference TRBV19 and TRBJ2-1, is DGGITQSPKYLFRKEGQNVTLSCEQNLNHDAMYWYRQDPGQGLRLIYYSQIVNDFQKGDIAEGYSVSREKKESFPLTVTSAQKNPTAFYLCASSILRWGLAGGYEQFFGPGTRLTVL.

V usage is TRBV5-1 and J usage is TRBJ1-1; D remains unclear. Trimming took 0 bases from V and 5 from J, leaving 11 bases between them. CDR3 size: 14 residues. Per germline, CDR1 SGHRS and CDR2 YFSETQ. CDR3 sequence (DNA): TGCGCCAGCAGCTTGGACCCCCGGAAAACTGAAGCTTTCTTT. Translating it yields CASSLDPRKTEAFF.

This chain uses TRBV24-1 with TRBJ2-5, with TRBD1 as a possible D gene (6 bases). The V end was cut by 6 bases, the J end by 1 base, with 11 bases between. CDR1 is KGHDR, CDR2 SFDVKD, per germline. CDR3 size: 14 residues. Written as DNA, the CDR3 is TGTGCCACCAGTCCGGTGGACAGCCAAGAGACCCAGTACTTC. The encoded protein is CATSPVDSQETQYF.

The V call is TRBV27, the J call TRBJ1-5, with TRBD1 as a possible D gene (5 bases). This CDR3 region has 14 residues. Germline CDR1 and CDR2: MNHEY and SMNVEV (reference sequence). Trimming pared 2 bases from V and 4 bases from J, leaving 9 bases between. The CDR3 loop reads CASSLLGQNQPQHF. CDR3 nucleotides: TGTGCCAGCAGTTTACTGGGGCAGAATCAGCCCCAGCATTTT.

This clonotype was picked up a small number of times. The genes are TRBV6-5 and TRBJ2-7; the D call may be TRBD1 or TRBD2 (5 bases each). There are 12 residues in the CDR3. CDR1 is MNHEY and CDR2 is SVGAGI in the germline V gene. Trimming removed 7 bases from V and 2 bases from J, with 9 bases in between. CDR3 amino acids: CASMGPTYEQYF. CDR3 nucleotides: TGTGCCAGCATGGGACCAACCTACGAGCAGTACTTC.

At least ten counts were recorded for this clonotype. V and J are TRBV6-2 or TRBV6-3 and TRBJ1-1; 8 bases match TRBD1. J gave up 1 base and V 2 bases, and 0 bases lay outside the gene matches. The V gene's germline CDR1 is MNHEY and CDR2 SVGEGT. This CDR3 has 14 residues. Here the CDR3 DNA reads TGTGCCAGCAGTTACGGACAGGGGAACACTGAAGCTTTCTTT. It yields the protein CASSYGQGNTEAFF.

In regard to this clonotype: Possible read error: a much larger clone is one base away. The CDR3: CASSSEVNTEAFF. CDR3 nucleotide sequence: TGTGCCAGCAGCTCGGAAGTGAACACTGAAGCTTTCTTT. The chain is built from TRBV7-3 and TRBJ1-1; D call uncertain. Germline CDR1 is SGHTA and CDR2 is FQGTGA. The V gene lost 4 bases and the J gene lost 0 bases, with 6 bases spanning the gap. CDR3 length: 13 amino acids.

This chain links TRBV7-2 with TRBJ1-1; TRBD1 matches at 9 bases. Unmatched junction bases numbered 4, after V lost 5 bases and J lost 6 bases. CDR1 is SGHTA, CDR2 FQGNSA, per germline. The CDR3 spans 13 residues. Here the CDR3 reads CASSPDRGSEAFF. For the CDR3, the DNA is TGTGCCAGCAGCCCGGACAGGGGCTCTGAAGCTTTCTTT.

The chain recombines TRBV7-6 with TRBJ2-3; TRBD2 matches 8 bases. Germline assignment: CDR1 SGHVS and CDR2 FNYEAQ. The CDR3 has 14 residues. With V trimmed by 4 bases and J by 8 bases, 8 bases remained unmatched. CDR3 residues: CASSSSGGAGTQYF. CDR3 nucleotide sequence: TGTGCCAGCAGCTCCTCCGGGGGGGCAGGTACGCAGTATTTT.